The clone carrying this T cell receptor beta chain was detected once. This sample is drawn from a study of blood T cell repertoires in COVID-19. Germline CDR1 and CDR2: MNHEY and SVGAGI. The CDR3 length is 14 residues. The V gene lost 6 bases and the J gene lost 2 bases, with 14 bases spanning the gap. The table came from immunoSEQ multiplex PCR; TCRdb's copy has only in-frame clones and leaves some out. Of about 370,000 clones listed, approximately 90% were seen once; the top ten hold 1%. Source material: PBMCs or T cells enriched from blood (not recorded which). This clonotype was sampled from a man in his late teens or twenties who had recovered from COVID-19. The gene calls are TRBV6-5 and TRBJ2-7, with D maybe TRBD2 (7 bases). The CDR3 region is CASRKKRDTYEQYF. The CDR3 DNA sequence: TGTGCCAGCAGGAAGAAGCGGGACACCTACGAGCAGTACTTC.